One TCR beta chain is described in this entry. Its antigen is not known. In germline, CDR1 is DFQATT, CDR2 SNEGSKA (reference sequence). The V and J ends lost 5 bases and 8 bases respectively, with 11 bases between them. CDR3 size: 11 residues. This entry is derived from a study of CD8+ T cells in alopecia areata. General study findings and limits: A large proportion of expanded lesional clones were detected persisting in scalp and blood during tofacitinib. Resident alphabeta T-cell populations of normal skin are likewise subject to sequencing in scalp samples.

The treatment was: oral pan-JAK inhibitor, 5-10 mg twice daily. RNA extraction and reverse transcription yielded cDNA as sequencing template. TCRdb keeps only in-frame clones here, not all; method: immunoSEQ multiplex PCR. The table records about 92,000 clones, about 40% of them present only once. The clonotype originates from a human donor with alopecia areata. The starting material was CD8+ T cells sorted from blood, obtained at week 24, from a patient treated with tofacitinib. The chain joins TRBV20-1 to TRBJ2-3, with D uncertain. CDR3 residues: CSAPIPGTQYF. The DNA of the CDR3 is TGCAGTGCTCCTATTCCCGGTACGCAGTATTTT.